Listed here are 8 T cell receptor beta chains from one sample, sequenced in a study of T cell repertoires in cytomegalovirus infection. In TCRdb, the reads were re-called with MiXCR into one record per CDR3 protein. The table shows about 180,000 distinct CDR3 sequences, with roughly an eighth occurring only once. Sequences were obtained from PBMCs. The source of these receptors is a human donor in good health (CMV status not recorded). Some clones in this sample may be carry-over from other donors' samples.

The chain is built from TRBV5-1 and TRBJ2-4; possible D gene TRBD2, 5 bases. CDR3 length equals 20 residues. V shed 0 bases and J shed 0 bases, with 22 bases lying between them. The germline CDR1 and CDR2 sequences are SGHRS and YFSETQ. The CDR3 loop is CASSLVVRTSKGLAKNIQYF. For the CDR3, the DNA is TGCGCCAGCAGCTTGGTAGTGAGGACTTCGAAGGGTCTAGCCAAAAACATTCAGTACTTC.

This clonotype has a count of ten or more. The rearrangement joins TRBV19 to TRBJ2-2, with TRBD2 matching over 14 bases. CDR3 length: 20 residues. J lost 0 bases, V lost 5 bases, and 11 bases had no gene match. Germline V CDR1 and CDR2: LNHDA, SQIVND (reference sequence). CDR3 amino acids: CASSFRTSGRTPANTGELFF. The CDR3 coding sequence is TGTGCCAGTAGTTTTCGGACTAGCGGGAGGACTCCAGCGAACACCGGGGAGCTGTTTTTT.

This rearrangement joins TRBV4-2 to TRBJ2-5, with D possibly called TRBD1 or TRBD2 (5 bases each). V was cut by 0 bases and J by 5 bases, with 13 bases left in between. From germline, CDR1 is LGHNA and CDR2 YNFKEQ. The CDR3 sequence is 15 residues long. The CDR3 sequence is CASSQDWSGRETQYF. CDR3 bases: TGTGCCAGCAGCCAAGATTGGTCGGGACGGGAGACCCAGTACTTC.

In this sample, this clonotype turned up many times. The chain couples TRBV7-2 to TRBJ2-2; tentatively, D is TRBD1 or TRBD2 (5 bases each). Germline CDR1 reads SGHTA; CDR2 reads FQGNSA. The V end was cut by 0 bases, the J end by 3 bases, with 5 bases between. The CDR3 loop spans 14 amino acids. CDR3 amino acids: CASSLAGDTGELFF. CDR3 sequence (DNA): TGTGCCAGCAGCTTAGCGGGGGACACCGGGGAGCTGTTTTTT. Looking up the rest from reference TRBV7-2 and TRBJ2-2 gives the full variable domain: GAGVSQSPSNKVTEKGKDVELRCDPISGHTALYWYRQSLGQGLEFLIYFQGNSAPDKSGLPSDRFSAERTGGSVSTLTIQRTQQEDSAVYLCASSLAGDTGELFFGEGSRLTVL.

The chain is built from TRBV4-1 and TRBJ1-3; D gene uncertain. V lost 0 bases and J 0 bases, leaving 6 bases between the germline ends. This CDR3 comprises 15 residues. Per the germline V gene, CDR1 is MGHRA and CDR2 is YSYEKL. The CDR3 is CASSQEDLSGNTIYF. The CDR3 DNA follows: TGCGCCAGCAGCCAAGAAGACCTCTCTGGAAACACCATATATTTT.

This chain uses TRBV20-1 with TRBJ2-3; no definite D call. V lost 1 base and J 2 bases, leaving 10 bases between the germline ends. The CDR3 totals 14 residues. Germline CDR1 is DFQATT and CDR2 is SNEGSKA (reference sequence). CDR3 region: CSARVGMSTDTQYF. CDR3 nucleotides: TGCAGTGCTAGAGTGGGGATGTCCACAGATACGCAGTATTTT.

The chain employs TRBV15 and TRBJ1-1; no clear D gene. Per germline, CDR1 LNHNV and CDR2 YYDKDF (reference sequence). V lost 0 bases to trimming and J lost 1 base, with 9 bases between them. The CDR3 runs to 15 residues. The CDR3: CATSRDRSPNTEAFF. The CDR3 DNA reads TGTGCCACCAGCAGAGATAGGAGCCCGAACACTGAAGCTTTCTTT. Looking up the rest from reference TRBV15 and TRBJ1-1 gives the full variable domain: DAMVIQNPRYQVTQFGKPVTLSCSQTLNHNVMYWYQQKSSQAPKLLFHYYDKDFNNEADTPDNFQSRRPNTSFCFLDIRSPGLGDTAMYLCATSRDRSPNTEAFFGQGTRLTVV.

This clonotype was picked up a small number of times. The chain joins TRBV6-5 to TRBJ1-6; no clear D gene. From germline, CDR1 is MNHEY and CDR2 SVGAGI. Trimming pared 2 bases from V and 7 bases from J, leaving 6 bases between. The CDR3 length is 13 residues. CDR3 DNA: TGTGCCAGCAGTTACGTGGGCAATTCACCCCTCCACTTT. Protein sequence: CASSYVGNSPLHF.